Listed here are 8 T cell receptor beta chains from one sample, sequenced in a study of cytomegalovirus exposure and HLA in healthy donors. 60 Vbeta and 13 Jbeta primers were used in PCR. The assay was immunoSEQ multiplex PCR, and TCRdb's table has in-frame clones only and misses some. The sample lists 150,000 to 200,000 clones, around 82% occurring once. Material: PBMCs. The source of these receptors is a boy aged 5-17 years in good health and CMV-seronegative.

CDR3 nucleotide sequence: TGCGCCAGCAGCCAAGTGGCAGGGGGCTATGGCTACACCTTC. Its protein product is CASSQVAGGYGYTF. The V gene is TRBV4-1, the J gene TRBJ1-2, with 7 bases identical to TRBD1. Germline assignment: CDR1 MGHRA and CDR2 YSYEKL. The CDR3 has 14 residues. V was clipped by 1 base and J by 4 bases; unmatched bases: 3.

V and J are TRBV27 and TRBJ2-3; 9 nucleotides match TRBD2. Germline CDR1 MNHEY, CDR2 SMNVEV (reference sequence). This CDR3 contains 16 residues. V lost 2 bases, J lost 4 bases, and 7 bases stayed unmatched. CDR3 DNA: TGTGCCAGCAGTTTAGGCGGGGGGGCCTTGCCAGATACGCAGTATTTT. This sequence encodes CASSLGGGALPDTQYF.

The chain has TRBV6-1 and TRBJ1-5; perhaps TRBD1 as D (5 bases). Trimming cost V 7 bases and J 1 base, with 14 bases left between them. CDR1 and CDR2 from the germline V gene are MNHNS and SASEGT. The CDR3 loop spans 15 amino acids. The CDR3 loop is CASTRERGSNQPQHF. DNA of the CDR3: TGTGCCAGCACCAGAGAAAGGGGAAGCAATCAGCCCCAGCATTTT.

The rearrangement uses TRBV19 and TRBJ1-5; 7 positions agree with TRBD1. This CDR3 comprises 16 residues. The germline CDR1 and CDR2 sequences are LNHDA and SQIVND (reference sequence). The ends lost 6 bases at V and 4 bases at J; junction bases unmatched: 12. In DNA, the CDR3 is TGTGCCAGTAGGATGTTCGGGACAGCCCAAAATCAGCCCCAGCATTTT. Protein sequence: CASRMFGTAQNQPQHF.

This chain links TRBV11-2 with TRBJ2-5; 7 positions agree with TRBD2. The CDR3 is 16 residues long. V gave up 5 bases and J gave up 3 bases; unmatched junction bases: 12. CDR1 and CDR2 from the germline V gene are SGHAT and FQNNGV. The CDR3 DNA reads as TGTGCCAGCAGCCGCCTAGCCGGGACTACAAAAGAGACCCAGTACTTC. Its protein is CASSRLAGTTKETQYF.

This chain uses TRBV29-1 with TRBJ2-7; weak D call: TRBD1 (6 bases). V shed 2 bases and J shed 6 bases, with 14 bases lying between them. Per the germline V gene, CDR1 is SQVTM and CDR2 is ANQGSEA. This CDR3 has 13 residues. As DNA, the CDR3 is TGCAGCGTTGAAATGGGGGCGTCTGGCGAGCAGTACTTC. It yields the protein CSVEMGASGEQYF.

The chain employs TRBV14 and TRBJ1-2; no definite D call. V lost 5 bases and J lost 2, with 6 bases in between. CDR3 size: 12 residues. Germline CDR1 is SGHDN and CDR2 is FVKESK. The CDR3 region has the DNA TGTGCCAGCAGCGTACGGAACTATGGCTACACCTTC. Translating it yields CASSVRNYGYTF.

The chain employs TRBV6-5 and TRBJ1-3; 9 nucleotides line up with TRBD1. V lost 7 bases to trimming and J lost 7 bases; unmatched junction nucleotides: 5. Per germline, CDR1 MNHEY and CDR2 SVGAGI. The CDR3 loop spans 13 amino acids. The chain's CDR3 is CASTRGTGNTIYF. In DNA form, the CDR3 reads TGTGCCAGCACCAGGGGGACAGGGAACACCATATATTTT.